This T cell receptor (beta chain) was identified during a study of blood T cell repertoires in COVID-19. Background on the study: Italy, Spain and the United States were the sources of the convalescent and acute COVID-19 samples.

Assay used: immunoSEQ multiplex PCR; TCRdb lists only in-frame clones, some missing. In the table there are around 89,000 clones, approximately 89% of which are singletons. The TCR sequence derives from a man aged 55 to 69 with acute or convalescent COVID-19. The sample was peripheral blood.

CDR3 DNA sequence: TGTGCCAGCAGCTTAGCGAGGAACACCGGGGAGCTGTTTTTT. It encodes CASSLARNTGELFF. The rearrangement links TRBV11-3 to TRBJ2-2; D gene uncertain. Trimming pared 1 base from V and 1 base from J, leaving 4 bases between. The CDR3 is made up of 14 amino acids. The germline gives CDR1 SGHNT, CDR2 YENEEA.